Each of the 19 T cell receptor beta chains below was sequenced from the same sample in a study of CD8 T cells in Susac syndrome (dated by TCRdb to between 2018 and 2021). Library construction relied on the immunoSEQ multiplex PCR assay. RNA was extracted with the RNeasy kit and roughly 0.45 to 1 ug was reverse transcribed using random hexamers. The public reads were quality trimmed at Q25 with fastp and then assembled into clones with MiXCR by TCRdb, keeping productive beta chains. A single entry per CDR3 protein holds the most common genes and DNA from its merged rows. Recorded for this sample are around 170,000 distinct CDR3 sequences; roughly 95% of them occurred a single time. The top ten clonotypes cover roughly 0.12% of the sample. The specimen was CD4+ T cells from PBMCs. The source of these receptors is a human donor with Susac syndrome.

This chain joins TRBV30 and TRBJ2-5; D gene uncertain. The CDR3 is made up of 14 amino acids. Trimming removed 4 bases at V and 6 bases at J, with 18 bases between. Germline V lookup: CDR1 GTSNPN, CDR2 SVGIG (reference sequence). The CDR3 reads CAWKWNSGGKTQYF. The DNA of the CDR3 is TGTGCCTGGAAATGGAACAGTGGCGGAAAGACCCAGTACTTC.

The chain is built from TRBV7-9 and TRBJ2-7, with D tentatively TRBD1 (6 bases). Germline V gives CDR1 SEHNR, CDR2 FQNEAQ (reference sequence). This CDR3 spans 13 amino acids. Trimming took off 5 bases at V and 4 bases at J, with 12 bases between the two ends. The CDR3 DNA reads TGTGCCAGCAGCCCAGTACAGGGTTACGAGCAGTACTTC. This encodes CASSPVQGYEQYF.

This sequence joins TRBV19 and TRBJ1-3; TRBD1 might be the D (5 bases). Germline CDR1 is LNHDA and CDR2 is SQIVND (reference sequence). Trimming removed 6 bases at V and 0 bases at J, with 15 bases between. There are 16 residues in the CDR3. CDR3 in amino acids: CASRDHGGTSGNTIYF. CDR3 DNA: TGTGCCAGTAGGGACCATGGAGGGACCTCTGGAAACACCATATATTTT.

V gene TRBV14 combines with J gene TRBJ2-3; tentative D call: TRBD1 (5 bases). The CDR3 sequence is 12 residues long. Trimming removed 1 base at V and 7 bases at J, with 6 bases between. Looked up from germline, CDR1 is SGHDN and CDR2 is FVKESK. CDR3 protein: CASSQAGNTQYF. The DNA for the CDR3 is TGTGCCAGCAGCCAAGCAGGGAATACGCAGTATTTT.

The V call is TRBV12-3 or TRBV12-4, the J call TRBJ2-1; D may be TRBD1 (6 bases). V lost 8 bases and J lost 8, with 10 bases in between. This CDR3 contains 11 residues. In DNA, the CDR3 is TGTGCCAGCTACAGGGCGGATGAGCAGTTCTTC. It encodes CASYRADEQFF.

The chain couples TRBV19 to TRBJ2-1, with 8 positions matching TRBD2. This CDR3 spans 13 amino acids. Germline lookup yields CDR1 LNHDA and CDR2 SQIVND (reference sequence). V trimming: 10 bases; J trimming: 7 bases; junction bases outside the gene matches: 9. CDR3 bases: TGTGCCACCCGGACTAGCCCGACAAATGAGCAGTTCTTC. This translates into CATRTSPTNEQFF.

In this sample, this clonotype turned up once. In DNA form, the CDR3 reads TGTGCCAGCAGCTCAAGACAGACGAACACCGGGGAGCTGTTTTTT. The encoded protein is CASSSRQTNTGELFF. The chain joins TRBV5-4 to TRBJ2-2, with TRBD1 as a possible D gene (5 bases). Germline V gene lookup returns CDR1 SGHNT and CDR2 YYREEE (reference sequence). CDR3 length equals 15 residues. Deletions cut 3 bases from V and 0 bases from J, with 9 bases between.

The V call is TRBV30, the J call TRBJ2-7, with 8 positions matching TRBD2. Germline CDR1 reads GTSNPN; CDR2 reads SVGIG (reference sequence). Trimming cost V 7 bases and J 3 bases; bases outside gene matches: 11. The CDR3 covers 14 residues. The CDR3 DNA is TGTGCCTTTCGACCGACTAGCGCAAACTACGAGCAGTACTTC. Translated: CAFRPTSANYEQYF.

V and J are TRBV30 and TRBJ2-2, with D unclear. This CDR3 comprises 15 residues. CDR1 GTSNPN and CDR2 SVGIG come from the germline V gene (reference sequence). The ends were cut back, 3 bases at V and 4 bases at J, with 15 bases in the middle. The chain's CDR3 is CAWSGWASSTGELFF. The CDR3 DNA sequence: TGTGCCTGGAGCGGTTGGGCTAGTTCCACCGGGGAGCTGTTTTTT. Based on the CDR3 plus reference TRBV30 and TRBJ2-2, the full variable domain is SQTIHQWPATLVQPVGSPLSLECTVEGTSNPNLYWYRQAAGRGLQLLFYSVGIGQISSEVPQNLSASRPQDRQFILSSKKLLLSDSGFYLCAWSGWASSTGELFFGEGSRLTVL.

The rearrangement links TRBV4-2 to TRBJ2-1, with D hard to call. This CDR3 comprises 14 residues. Trimming cost V 4 bases and J 7 bases, with 14 bases left between them. CDR1 is LGHNA, CDR2 YNFKEQ, per germline. In DNA, the CDR3 is TGTGCCAGCAGCCTGAAGATCGGCCTAAATGAGCAGTTCTTC. It translates to CASSLKIGLNEQFF.

The V call is TRBV7-2, the J call TRBJ2-5; no clear D gene. V was pared by 1 base and J by 5 bases, with 8 bases between. The CDR3 has 13 residues. The germline V gene has CDR1 SGHTA and CDR2 FQGNSA. The CDR3 here is CASSLVTRETQYF. CDR3 sequence (DNA): TGTGCCAGCAGCTTAGTCACGAGGGAGACCCAGTACTTC.

The gene calls are TRBV6-2 or TRBV6-3 and TRBJ1-5, with TRBD1 as a possible D gene (6 bases). V was clipped by 7 bases and J by 4 bases, with 14 bases between them. This CDR3 spans 14 amino acids. CDR1 and CDR2 from the germline V gene are MNHEY and SVGEGT. DNA for the CDR3: TGTGCCAGCATCGGGGGACACCAAAATCAGCCCCAGCATTTT. Its protein is CASIGGHQNQPQHF.

V and J are TRBV20-1 and TRBJ1-2; no clear D. Germline V lookup: CDR1 DFQATT, CDR2 SNEGSKA (reference sequence). There are 13 residues in the CDR3. Trimming shortened V by 3 bases and J by 6 bases, and 14 bases separated the two germline ends. In DNA form, the CDR3 reads TGCAGTGCTAGTATGAGAGCTGAGGATGGCTACACCTTC. Protein sequence: CSASMRAEDGYTF.

The rearrangement links TRBV29-1 to TRBJ2-1; TRBD2 matches at 10 bases. The V and J ends lost 4 bases and 4 bases, in that order; junction bases with no gene match: 4. The CDR3 consists of 14 residues. The germline CDR1 and CDR2 sequences are SQVTM and ANQGSEA. This chain's CDR3 is CSVVTSGLYNEQFF. CDR3 sequence (DNA): TGCAGCGTTGTGACTAGCGGGCTGTACAATGAGCAGTTCTTC.

The chain links TRBV20-1 to TRBJ2-1; 10 bases map to TRBD2. This CDR3 has 13 amino acids. The germline V gene has CDR1 DFQATT and CDR2 SNEGSKA (reference sequence). The V gene end was trimmed by 5 bases and the J gene end by 10 bases; junction bases not matched to a gene: 8. CDR3 loop: CSASGTSVKEQFF. The CDR3 DNA follows: TGCAGTGCTTCCGGGACTAGCGTCAAGGAGCAGTTCTTC.

The CDR3 DNA follows: TGTGCCAGCAGCTCAAGGGTGGGAGTAGAGACCCAGTACTTC. It translates to CASSSRVGVETQYF. The chain carries TRBV7-2 and TRBJ2-5; possible D gene TRBD2, 5 bases. CDR1 and CDR2 (germline): SGHTA, FQGNSA. V dropped 4 bases and J dropped 4 bases, with 13 bases sitting between them. The CDR3 totals 14 residues.

The chain uses TRBV6-6 and TRBJ2-3, with D possibly called TRBD1 or TRBD2 (6 bases each). V was clipped by 7 bases and J by 4 bases, with 15 bases between them. Germline values: CDR1 MNHNY, CDR2 SVGAGI (reference sequence). The CDR3 consists of 14 residues. CDR3 DNA: TGTGCCAGCACCTCGGGGGCATCGTCAGATACGCAGTATTTT. Its protein is CASTSGASSDTQYF.

Worth noting for this clonotype: The junction does not match germline at one end; this may be a read error. V is TRBV6-5 and J is TRBJ2-7; 10 bases line up with TRBD1. The CDR3 contains 11 residues. The V gene's germline CDR1 is MNHEY and CDR2 SVGAGI. In nucleotides, the CDR3 is TGTGCCAGCAGTTCCGGGACAGGGGTTAACTTC. Protein: CASSSGTGVNF.

The rearrangement uses TRBV19 and TRBJ1-2; D is unresolved. Germline V lookup: CDR1 LNHDA, CDR2 SQIVND (reference sequence). V was trimmed by 5 bases and J by 8 bases, leaving 9 bases between them. The CDR3 totals 11 residues. This CDR3 is CASSHKTGYTF. The CDR3 DNA follows: TGTGCCAGTAGTCATAAGACCGGCTACACCTTC.